This passage covers 14 T cell receptor beta chains from one sample sequenced in a study of control samples from healthy donors and cancer patients. Here immunoSEQ multiplex PCR was the method, and the copy in TCRdb shows in-frame clones only, minus some. This table holds around 230,000 clones, roughly 94% found once. The sample consisted of blood. Receptors were obtained from a man aged 45 to 65 in good health.

V usage is TRBV18 and J usage is TRBJ1-1; D may be TRBD1 (5 bases). The V end lost 2 bases, the J end lost 1 base, and 14 bases lay between the germline ends. CDR3 size: 16 residues. Germline V gives CDR1 KGHSH, CDR2 LQKENI. As DNA, the CDR3 is TGTGCCAGCTCACCAGGACGGGGCTTTGGGAACACTGAAGCTTTCTTT. Its protein product is CASSPGRGFGNTEAFF.

V is TRBV28 and J is TRBJ1-2; possibly TRBD1 for D (6 bases). Between the trimmed V and J ends, which lost 7 bases and 2 bases, there was a span of 20 bases. CDR1 is MDHEN and CDR2 is SYDVKM in the germline V gene. The CDR3 has 16 residues. CDR3 DNA sequence: TGTGCCAGCACGGGCGAAGCGGGACACTGGAACTATGGCTACACCTTC. It translates to CASTGEAGHWNYGYTF.

The chain uses TRBV6-6 and TRBJ2-7; D is uncertain. This CDR3 has 15 residues. Per germline, CDR1 MNHNY and CDR2 SVGAGI (reference sequence). Trimming stripped 0 bases from V and 2 bases from J, with 11 bases between. The CDR3 DNA sequence: TGTGCCAGCAGTTACTCAGCACAGCCCCCCTACGAGCAGTACGTC. Its protein product is CASSYSAQPPYEQYV.

J is TRBJ1-3 and V is TRBV3-1 (or the pseudogene TRBV3-2), with a weak D call TRBD1 (5 bases). There are 14 residues in the CDR3. V was clipped by 5 bases and J by 4 bases, with 12 bases between them. CDR1 and CDR2 (germline): LGHDT, YNNKEL (reference sequence). CDR3 nucleotide sequence: TGTGCCAGCAGCAGGGGAAACAGCGGAAACACCATATATTTT. It encodes CASSRGNSGNTIYF.

This sequence joins TRBV18 and TRBJ2-7; 8 positions match TRBD1. Germline-derived CDR1 and CDR2 are KGHSH and LQKENI. After removal of 0 bases from V and 2 bases from J, the junction contained 6 bases not matched to a gene. The CDR3 sequence is 16 residues long. CDR3 nucleotides: TGTGCCAGCTCACCACCCCCCGGACAGGGCCCCTACGAGCAGTACGTC. This translates into CASSPPPGQGPYEQYV.

Note on this clone: Other DNA sequences in the same sample also yield this CDR3. J is TRBJ1-3 and V is TRBV5-1; D gene ambiguous. CDR1 SGHRS and CDR2 YFSETQ come from the germline V gene. V was clipped by 0 bases and J by 0 bases, with 4 bases between them. The CDR3 spans 14 residues. The chain's CDR3 is CASSLDGSGNTIYF. CDR3 coding DNA: TGCGCCAGCAGCTTGGATGGCTCTGGAAACACCATATATTTT. The whole variable domain, remainder taken from reference TRBV5-1 and TRBJ1-3, is KAGVTQTPRYLIKTRGQQVTLSCSPISGHRSVSWYQQTPGQGLQFLFEYFSETQRNKGNFPGRFSGRQFSNSRSEMNVSTLELGDSALYLCASSLDGSGNTIYFGEGSWLTVV.

A few counts support this clone. The genes are TRBV30 and TRBJ1-6; the D gene is possibly TRBD1 (6 bases). The CDR3 sequence is 16 residues long. CDR1 and CDR2 from the germline V gene are GTSNPN and SVGIG (reference sequence). The ends were cut back, 5 bases at V and 5 bases at J, with 19 bases in the middle. CDR3 nucleotides: TGTGCCTGGCGTTCAGGGGCGCGGCCGGATAATTCACCCCTCCACTTT. Encoded protein: CAWRSGARPDNSPLHF.

This clone was found once. The gene calls are TRBV6-5 and TRBJ2-3; D remains ambiguous. The CDR3 spans 12 residues. Trimming left V 6 bases short and J 0 bases short, with 4 bases between. Per germline, CDR1 MNHEY and CDR2 SVGAGI. CDR3 residues: CASRGSTDTQYF. As DNA, the CDR3 is TGTGCCAGCAGGGGTAGCACAGATACGCAGTATTTT.

V gene TRBV2 combines with J gene TRBJ1-1; D uncertain. Per germline, CDR1 SNHLY and CDR2 FYNNEI. The CDR3 covers 14 residues. Trimming took off 3 bases at V and 6 bases at J, with 14 bases between the two ends. The CDR3 region is CASSDLVGSPEAFF. The CDR3 bases are TGTGCCAGCAGTGATCTCGTGGGATCCCCTGAAGCTTTCTTT.

The chain joins TRBV2 to TRBJ1-2; D is ambiguous. The germline V gene has CDR1 SNHLY and CDR2 FYNNEI. V lost 4 bases, J lost 5 bases, and 8 bases lay in between. The CDR3 loop spans 12 amino acids. The CDR3 spells CASSVMRYGYTF. CDR3 DNA: TGTGCCAGCAGTGTGATGAGGTATGGCTACACCTTC.

V usage is TRBV28 and J usage is TRBJ1-1; TRBD1 agrees at 7 bases. The V and J ends lost 4 bases and 5 bases, in that order; junction bases with no gene match: 7. The CDR3 covers 14 residues. The germline CDR1 and CDR2 sequences are MDHEN and SYDVKM. The CDR3 is CASSSTGRRTEAFF. CDR3 nucleotide sequence: TGTGCCAGCAGTTCGACAGGGAGAAGGACTGAAGCTTTCTTT.

This clone has a single count. The genes are TRBV30 and TRBJ1-1; no definite D call. V dropped 2 bases and J dropped 0 bases, with 10 bases sitting between them. The CDR3 has 14 residues. CDR1 and CDR2 from the germline V gene are GTSNPN and SVGIG (reference sequence). The DNA for the CDR3 is TGTGCCTGGAGTTTGGAACCGATGAACACTGAAGCTTTCTTT. It translates to CAWSLEPMNTEAFF.

This clone was seen once. Here the CDR3 reads CASSLRGGGISGELFF. CDR3 DNA sequence: TGTGCCAGCAGCTTGAGAGGGGGCGGAATATCCGGGGAGCTGTTTTTT. V and J are TRBV5-4 and TRBJ2-2; the match to TRBD1 covers 7 bases. The CDR3 covers 16 residues. V shed 1 base, J shed 6 bases, and the junction held 9 bases outside the gene matches. Germline CDR1 is SGHNT and CDR2 is YYREEE (reference sequence).

V and J are TRBV6-6 and TRBJ1-5; possibly TRBD1 for D (5 bases). Germline CDR1 is MNHNY and CDR2 is SVGAGI (reference sequence). CDR3 length equals 15 residues. Deletions cut 2 bases from V and 7 bases from J, with 15 bases between. CDR3 in DNA: TGTGCCAGCAGTTACCCCGACGGGACGAACCAGCCCCAGCATTTT. Translation gives CASSYPDGTNQPQHF.